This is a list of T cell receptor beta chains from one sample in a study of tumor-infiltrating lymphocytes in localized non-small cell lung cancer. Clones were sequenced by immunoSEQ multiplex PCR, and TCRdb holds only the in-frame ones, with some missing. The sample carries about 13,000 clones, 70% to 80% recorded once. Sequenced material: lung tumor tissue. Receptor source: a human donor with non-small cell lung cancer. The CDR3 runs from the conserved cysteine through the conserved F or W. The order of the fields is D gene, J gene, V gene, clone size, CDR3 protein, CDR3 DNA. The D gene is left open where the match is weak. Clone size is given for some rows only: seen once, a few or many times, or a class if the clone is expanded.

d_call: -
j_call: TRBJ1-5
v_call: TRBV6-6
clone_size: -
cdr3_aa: CASSRQVSNQPQHF
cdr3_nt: TGTGCCAGCAGCCGACAGGTTAGCAATCAGCCCCAGCATTTT

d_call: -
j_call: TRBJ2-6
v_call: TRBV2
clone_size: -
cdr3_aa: CASSEEGFSGANVLTF
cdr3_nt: TGTGCCAGCAGCGAGGAGGGGTTTTCTGGGGCCAACGTCCTGACTTTC

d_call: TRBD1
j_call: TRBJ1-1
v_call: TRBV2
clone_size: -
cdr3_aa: CATEGQAGTEAFF
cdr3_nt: TGTGCCACGGAAGGACAGGCTGGTACTGAAGCTTTCTTT

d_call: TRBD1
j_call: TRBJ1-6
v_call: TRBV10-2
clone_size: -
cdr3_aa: CASSGPGQGAHNSPLHF
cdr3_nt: TGCGCCAGCAGTGGACCGGGACAGGGGGCCCATAATTCACCCCTCCACTTT

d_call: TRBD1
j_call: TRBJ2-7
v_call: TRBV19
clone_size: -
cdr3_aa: CASRGQASSYEQYF
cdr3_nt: TGTGCCAGTAGGGGACAGGCGAGCTCCTACGAGCAGTACTTC

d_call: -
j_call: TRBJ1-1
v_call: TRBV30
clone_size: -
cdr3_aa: CAWSVRWGLGTEAFF
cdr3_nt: TGTGCCTGGAGTGTACGTTGGGGGCTGGGCACTGAAGCTTTCTTT

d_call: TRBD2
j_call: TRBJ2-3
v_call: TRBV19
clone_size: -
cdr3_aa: CASSILAGEDTQYF
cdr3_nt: TGTGCCAGTAGTATTCTAGCGGGAGAAGATACGCAGTATTTT

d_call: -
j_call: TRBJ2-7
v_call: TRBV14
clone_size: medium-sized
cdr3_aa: CASSQGSFLGAYYEQYF
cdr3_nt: TGTGCCAGCAGCCAAGGCTCTTTCCTCGGGGCCTACTACGAGCAGTACTTC

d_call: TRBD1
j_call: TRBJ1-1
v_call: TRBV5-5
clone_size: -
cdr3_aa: CASSSKDRVAEAFF
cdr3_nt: TGTGCCAGCAGCTCGAAGGACAGGGTGGCTGAAGCTTTCTTT

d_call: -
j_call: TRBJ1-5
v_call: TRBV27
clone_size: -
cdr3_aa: CASSFSGSNQPQHF
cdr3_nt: TGTGCCAGCAGTTTTAGTGGGAGCAATCAGCCCCAGCATTTT

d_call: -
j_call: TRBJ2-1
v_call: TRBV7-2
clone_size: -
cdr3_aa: CASSLGQATPRQFF
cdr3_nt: TGTGCCAGCAGCTTAGGCCAGGCCACACCCCGGCAGTTCTTC

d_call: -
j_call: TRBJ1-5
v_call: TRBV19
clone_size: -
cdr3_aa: CASSIDQDQPQHF
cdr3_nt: TGTGCCAGTAGTATAGATCAAGATCAGCCCCAGCATTTT

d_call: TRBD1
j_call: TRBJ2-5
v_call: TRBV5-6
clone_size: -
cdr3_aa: CASSSPGQGKETQYF
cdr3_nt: TGTGCCAGCAGCTCTCCGGGACAGGGAAAAGAGACCCAGTACTTC

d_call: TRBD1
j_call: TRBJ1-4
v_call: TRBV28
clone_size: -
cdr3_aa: CASSSGTVDEKLFF
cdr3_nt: TGTGCCAGCAGCTCCGGGACAGTGGATGAAAAACTGTTTTTT

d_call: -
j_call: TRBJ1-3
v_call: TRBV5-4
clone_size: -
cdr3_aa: CASSLSPEDTIYF
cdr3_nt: TGTGCCAGCAGCTTGTCACCGGAGGACACCATATATTTT

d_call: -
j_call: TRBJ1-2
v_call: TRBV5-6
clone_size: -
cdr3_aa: CASSFIPQGGYTF
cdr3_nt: TGTGCCAGCAGCTTCATTCCCCAGGGGGGCTACACCTTC

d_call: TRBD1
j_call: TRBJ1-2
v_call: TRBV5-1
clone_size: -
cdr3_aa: CASSLATGKGYTF
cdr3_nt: TGCGCCAGCAGCTTGGCGACAGGGAAAGGCTACACCTTC

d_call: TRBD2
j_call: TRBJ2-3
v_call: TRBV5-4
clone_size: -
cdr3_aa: CASSLRPGRSTDTQYF
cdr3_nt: TGTGCCAGCAGCTTGAGGCCCGGGAGGAGCACAGATACGCAGTATTTT

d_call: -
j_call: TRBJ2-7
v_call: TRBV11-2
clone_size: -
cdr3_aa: CASSPLYWGSSYEQYF
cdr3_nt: TGTGCCAGCAGCCCATTGTACTGGGGCAGTTCCTACGAGCAGTACTTC

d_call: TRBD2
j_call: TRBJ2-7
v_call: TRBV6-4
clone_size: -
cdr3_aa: CASSEVAGASYEQYF
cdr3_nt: TGTGCCAGCAGTGAAGTAGCGGGGGCGTCCTACGAGCAGTACTTC

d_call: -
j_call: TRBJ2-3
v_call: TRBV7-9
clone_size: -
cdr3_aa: CASSLGPVGADTQYF
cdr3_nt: TGTGCCAGCAGCTTGGGACCGGTGGGCGCAGATACGCAGTATTTT

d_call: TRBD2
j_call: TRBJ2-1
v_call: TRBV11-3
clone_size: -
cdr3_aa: CASSFSGGNEQFF
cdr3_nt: TGTGCCAGCAGCTTCTCGGGGGGGAATGAGCAGTTCTTC

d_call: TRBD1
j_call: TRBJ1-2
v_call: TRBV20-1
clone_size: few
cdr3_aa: CSATGGMGYTF
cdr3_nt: TGCAGTGCTACAGGGGGCATGGGCTACACCTTC

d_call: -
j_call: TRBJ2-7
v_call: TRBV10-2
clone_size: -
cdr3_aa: CASSDLGREYEQYF
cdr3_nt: TGCGCCAGCAGTGATTTGGGACGAGAATACGAGCAGTACTTC

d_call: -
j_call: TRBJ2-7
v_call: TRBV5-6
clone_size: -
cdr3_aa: CASSLLLRGYEQYF
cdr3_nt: TGTGCCAGCAGCTTGTTGTTGAGGGGCTACGAGCAGTACTTC

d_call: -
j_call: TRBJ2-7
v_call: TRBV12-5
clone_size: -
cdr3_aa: CASGLGTGAYEQYF
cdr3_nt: TGTGCTAGTGGTCTCGGGACGGGGGCCTACGAGCAGTACTTC

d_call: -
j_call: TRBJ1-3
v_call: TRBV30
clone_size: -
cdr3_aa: CAWQGNSGNTIYF
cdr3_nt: TGTGCCTGGCAGGGGAACTCTGGAAACACCATATATTTT

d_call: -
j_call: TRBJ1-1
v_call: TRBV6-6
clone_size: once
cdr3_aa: CASSYDSLALNTEAFF
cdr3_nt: TGTGCCAGCAGTTACGACAGCCTTGCCTTGAACACTGAAGCTTTCTTT

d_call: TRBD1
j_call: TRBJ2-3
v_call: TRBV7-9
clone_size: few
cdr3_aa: CASSETGSTDTQYF
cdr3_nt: TGTGCCAGCAGCGAGACAGGGTCAACAGATACGCAGTATTTT

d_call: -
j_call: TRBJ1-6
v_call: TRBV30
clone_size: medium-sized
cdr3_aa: CAWNFGGLDSPLHF
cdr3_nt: TGTGCCTGGAACTTTGGGGGCCTGGATTCACCCCTCCACTTT

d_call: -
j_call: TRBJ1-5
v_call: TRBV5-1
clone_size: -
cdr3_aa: CASSLDSSNQPQHF
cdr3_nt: TGCGCCAGCTCCCTTGACAGTAGCAATCAGCCCCAGCATTTT

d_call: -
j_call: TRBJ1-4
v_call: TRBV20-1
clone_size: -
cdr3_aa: CSARDQVKLFF
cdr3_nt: TGCAGTGCTAGAGATCAAGTAAAACTGTTTTTT

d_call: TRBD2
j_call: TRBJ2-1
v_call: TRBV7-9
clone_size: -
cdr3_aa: CASSWTSGTVIPYNEQFF
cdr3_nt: TGTGCCAGCAGCTGGACTAGCGGGACCGTAATACCCTACAATGAGCAGTTCTTC

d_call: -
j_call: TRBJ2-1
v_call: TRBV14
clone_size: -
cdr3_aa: CASSHKTRGKSSYNEQFF
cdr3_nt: TGTGCCAGCAGCCATAAAACCCGGGGGAAGAGCTCCTACAATGAGCAGTTCTTC

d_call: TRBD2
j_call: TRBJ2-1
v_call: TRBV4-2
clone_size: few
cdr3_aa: CASSPLAGGPRNEQFF
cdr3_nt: TGTGCCAGCAGCCCTTTAGCGGGAGGGCCCCGCAATGAGCAGTTCTTC

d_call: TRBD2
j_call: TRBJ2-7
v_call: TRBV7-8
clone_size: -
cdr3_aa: CASSLLRLAGAYEQYF
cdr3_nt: TGTGCCAGCAGCCTCCTCAGACTAGCGGGGGCCTACGAGCAGTACTTC

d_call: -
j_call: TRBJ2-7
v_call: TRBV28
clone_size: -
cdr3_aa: CASSQTYEQYF
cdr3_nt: TGTGCCAGCAGCCAAACCTACGAGCAGTACTTC

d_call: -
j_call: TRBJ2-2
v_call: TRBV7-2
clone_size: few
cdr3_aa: CASSLLTGELFF
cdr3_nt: TGTGCCAGCAGCCTACTGACCGGGGAGCTGTTTTTT

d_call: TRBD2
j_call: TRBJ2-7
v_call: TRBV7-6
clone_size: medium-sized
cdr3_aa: CASSLKASGVEQYF
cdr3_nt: TGTGCCAGCAGCTTAAAGGCTAGCGGGGTCGAGCAGTACTTC

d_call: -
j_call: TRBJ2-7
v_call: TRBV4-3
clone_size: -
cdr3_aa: CASSPGAGDFYEQYF
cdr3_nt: TGCGCCAGCAGCCCCGGGGCAGGGGATTTCTACGAGCAGTACTTC

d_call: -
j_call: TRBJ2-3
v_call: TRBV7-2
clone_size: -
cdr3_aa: CASSFRTSTDTQYF
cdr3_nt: TGTGCCAGCAGCTTCCGGACTAGCACAGATACGCAGTATTTT

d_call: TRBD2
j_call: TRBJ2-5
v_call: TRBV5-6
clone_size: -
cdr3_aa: CASSHARGGRRETQYF
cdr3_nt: TGTGCCAGCAGCCATGCCCGGGGGGGTCGGAGGGAGACCCAGTACTTC

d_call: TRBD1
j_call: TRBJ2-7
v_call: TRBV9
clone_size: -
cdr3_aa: CASSVESGGTYEQYF
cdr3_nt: TGTGCCAGCAGCGTAGAGTCAGGGGGCACCTACGAGCAGTACTTC

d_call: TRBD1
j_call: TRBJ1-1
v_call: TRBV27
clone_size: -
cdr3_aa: CASSPRDRNTEAFF
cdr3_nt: TGTGCCAGCAGTCCCCGGGACAGGAACACTGAAGCTTTCTTT

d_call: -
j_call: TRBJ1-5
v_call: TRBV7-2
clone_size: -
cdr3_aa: CASSLGVNQPQHF
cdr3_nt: TGTGCCAGCAGCTTAGGGGTAAATCAGCCCCAGCATTTT

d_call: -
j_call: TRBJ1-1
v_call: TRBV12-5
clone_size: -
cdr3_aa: CASGYRAMNTEAFF
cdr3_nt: TGTGCTAGTGGTTACAGGGCCATGAACACTGAAGCTTTCTTT

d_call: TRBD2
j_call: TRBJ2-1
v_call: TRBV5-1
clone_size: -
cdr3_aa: CASKGGSGTNEQFF
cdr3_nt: TGCGCCAGCAAGGGCGGTAGCGGGACCAATGAGCAGTTCTTC

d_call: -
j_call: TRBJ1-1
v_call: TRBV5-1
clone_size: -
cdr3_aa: CASSLGALRGAFF
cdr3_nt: TGTGCCAGCAGCTTGGGGGCCTTGAGGGGAGCTTTCTTT

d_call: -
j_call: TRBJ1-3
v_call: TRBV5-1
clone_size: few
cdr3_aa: CASSQGLNSGNTIYF
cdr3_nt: TGCGCCAGCAGCCAAGGACTGAACTCTGGAAACACCATATATTTT

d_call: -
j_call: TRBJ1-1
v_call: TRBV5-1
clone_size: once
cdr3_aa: CASTGAGEAFF
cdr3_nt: TGCGCCAGCACGGGGGCAGGTGAAGCTTTCTTT

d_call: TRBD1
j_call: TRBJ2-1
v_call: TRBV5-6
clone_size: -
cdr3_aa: CASSLTGGPSNEQFF
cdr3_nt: TGTGCCAGCAGCCTAACAGGGGGCCCCTCCAATGAGCAGTTCTTC

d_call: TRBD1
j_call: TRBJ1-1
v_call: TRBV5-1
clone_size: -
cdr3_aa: CASSLARGRTEAFF
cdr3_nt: TGCGCCAGCAGCTTGGCAAGGGGGCGAACTGAAGCTTTCTTT